This T cell receptor (beta chain) comes out of a study of blood T cell repertoires in COVID-19. Study-level background: Sources were T cells, B-cell-depleted T cells, or PBMCs; the material itself was cDNA or gDNA.

Seattle researchers signed up patients amid active infection and tracked them longitudinally. Under the authors' procedure: Amplification of reference gene primers was used by the study to estimate nucleated cell counts. Produced via immunoSEQ multiplex PCR; TCRdb's table is partial and in-frame only. V, J and clone size reflect that table, while D and trimming were determined from the DNA. Counted here are some 90,000 clones, roughly nine tenths occurring once; the ten biggest clones make up 2.7%. V shed 4 bases, J shed 0 bases, and the junction held 11 bases outside the gene matches. The CDR3 is 18 amino acids. Germline assignment: CDR1 KGHSH and CDR2 LQKENI.

V usage is TRBV18 and J usage is TRBJ2-1; TRBD2 matches at 8 bases. The sample comprised peripheral blood. The clonotype originates from a man aged 50-60 years with COVID-19, enrolled during active disease. The CDR3 spells CASSQLAAFGSSYNEQFF. The CDR3 DNA reads TGTGCCAGCTCACAACTAGCGGCGTTTGGGAGCTCCTACAATGAGCAGTTCTTC. Supplemented by reference TRBV18 and TRBJ2-1, the full variable domain reads NAGVMQNPRHLVRRRGQEARLRCSPMKGHSHVYWYRQLPEEGLKFMVYLQKENIIDESGMPKERFSAEFPKEGPSILRIQQVVRGDSAAYFCASSQLAAFGSSYNEQFFGPGTRLTVL.